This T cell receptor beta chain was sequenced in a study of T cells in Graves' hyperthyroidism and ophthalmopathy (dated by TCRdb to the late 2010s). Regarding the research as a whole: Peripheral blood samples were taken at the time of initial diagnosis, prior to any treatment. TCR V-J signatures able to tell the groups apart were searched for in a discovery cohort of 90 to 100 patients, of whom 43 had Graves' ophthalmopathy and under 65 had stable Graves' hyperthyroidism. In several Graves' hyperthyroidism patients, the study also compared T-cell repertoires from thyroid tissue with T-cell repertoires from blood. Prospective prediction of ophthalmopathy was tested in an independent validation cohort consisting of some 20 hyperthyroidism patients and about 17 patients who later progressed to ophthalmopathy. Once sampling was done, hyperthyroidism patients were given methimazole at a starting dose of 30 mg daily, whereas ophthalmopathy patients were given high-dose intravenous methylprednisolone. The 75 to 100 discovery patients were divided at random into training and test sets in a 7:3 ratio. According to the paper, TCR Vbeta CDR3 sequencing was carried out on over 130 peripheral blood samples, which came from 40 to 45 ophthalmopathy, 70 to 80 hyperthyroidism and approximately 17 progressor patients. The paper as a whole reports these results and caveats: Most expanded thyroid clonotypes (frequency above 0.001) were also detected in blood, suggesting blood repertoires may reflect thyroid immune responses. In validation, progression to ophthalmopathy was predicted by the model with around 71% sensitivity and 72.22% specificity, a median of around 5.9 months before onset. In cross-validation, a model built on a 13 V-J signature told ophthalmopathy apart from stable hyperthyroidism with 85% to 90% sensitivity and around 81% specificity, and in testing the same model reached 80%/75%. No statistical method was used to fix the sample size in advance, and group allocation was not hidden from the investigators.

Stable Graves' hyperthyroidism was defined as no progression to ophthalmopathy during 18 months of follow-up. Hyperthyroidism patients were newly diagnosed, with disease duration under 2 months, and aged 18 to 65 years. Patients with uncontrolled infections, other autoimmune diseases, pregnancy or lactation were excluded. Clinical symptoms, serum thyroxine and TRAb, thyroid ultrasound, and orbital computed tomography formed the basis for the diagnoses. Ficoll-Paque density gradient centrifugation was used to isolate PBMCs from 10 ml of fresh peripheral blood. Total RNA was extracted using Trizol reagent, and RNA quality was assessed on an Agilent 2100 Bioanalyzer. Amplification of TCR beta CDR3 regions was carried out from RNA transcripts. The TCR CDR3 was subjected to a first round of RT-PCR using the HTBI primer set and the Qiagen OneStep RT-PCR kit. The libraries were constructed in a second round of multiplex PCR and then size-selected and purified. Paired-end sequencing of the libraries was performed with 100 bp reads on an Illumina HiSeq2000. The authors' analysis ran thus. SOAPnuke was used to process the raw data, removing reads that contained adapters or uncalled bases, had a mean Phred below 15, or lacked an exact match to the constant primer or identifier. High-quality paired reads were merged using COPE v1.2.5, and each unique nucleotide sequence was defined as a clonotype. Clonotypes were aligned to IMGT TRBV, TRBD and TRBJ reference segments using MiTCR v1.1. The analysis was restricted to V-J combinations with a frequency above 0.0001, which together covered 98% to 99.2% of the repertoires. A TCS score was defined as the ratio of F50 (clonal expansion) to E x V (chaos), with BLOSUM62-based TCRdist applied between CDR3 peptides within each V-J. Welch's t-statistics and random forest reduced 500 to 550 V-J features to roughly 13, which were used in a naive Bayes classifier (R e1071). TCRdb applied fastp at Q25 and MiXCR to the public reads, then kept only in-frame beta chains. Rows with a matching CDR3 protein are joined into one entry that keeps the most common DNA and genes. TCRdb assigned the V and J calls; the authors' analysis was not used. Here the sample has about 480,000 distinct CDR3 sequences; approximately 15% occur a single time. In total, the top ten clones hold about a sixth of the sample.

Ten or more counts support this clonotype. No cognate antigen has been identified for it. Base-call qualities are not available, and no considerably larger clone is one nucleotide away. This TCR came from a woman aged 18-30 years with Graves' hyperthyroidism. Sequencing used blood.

The DNA sequence is TGTGCCAGCAGTTCCTCGACAGGGGGATTATACGAGCAGTACTTC. This gives the protein CASSSSTGGLYEQYF. The V and J segments used are TRBV27 and TRBJ2-7, with 9 bases in between that match TRBD1. The germline V gene (reference sequence) provides CDR1 MNHEY and CDR2 SMNVEV. V is pruned by 4 bases and J by 4 bases, leaving 8 bases of the junction without a gene match. The CDR3 has 15 amino acids, counting the end cysteine and phenylalanine. The read is trimmed to its CDR3 DNA, 45 bases read in frame from base 1.